This T cell receptor (beta chain) is from a study of blood T cell repertoires in COVID-19. In the study overall: Samples taken during acute and convalescent COVID-19 were collected in the United States, Italy and Spain. PBMCs, B-cell-depleted T cells, or T cells were the source of the cDNA or gDNA that made up the material.

The V gene lost 2 bases and the J gene lost 0 bases, with 11 bases spanning the gap. The germline V gene has CDR1 MNHNS and CDR2 SASEGT. The CDR3 extends over 16 amino acids. Assay: immunoSEQ multiplex PCR; the TCRdb copy retains only in-frame clones and omits some. The sample has a few hundred thousand clones, roughly 86% seen once. This clonotype originated in a man between 40 and 49 years old who had recovered from COVID-19. V and J are TRBV6-1 and TRBJ1-5, with D perhaps TRBD1 (5 bases). The sample was peripheral blood. CDR3 region: CASSELPGDSNQPQHF. In DNA form, the CDR3 reads TGTGCCAGCAGTGAACTGCCGGGGGATAGCAATCAGCCCCAGCATTTT.